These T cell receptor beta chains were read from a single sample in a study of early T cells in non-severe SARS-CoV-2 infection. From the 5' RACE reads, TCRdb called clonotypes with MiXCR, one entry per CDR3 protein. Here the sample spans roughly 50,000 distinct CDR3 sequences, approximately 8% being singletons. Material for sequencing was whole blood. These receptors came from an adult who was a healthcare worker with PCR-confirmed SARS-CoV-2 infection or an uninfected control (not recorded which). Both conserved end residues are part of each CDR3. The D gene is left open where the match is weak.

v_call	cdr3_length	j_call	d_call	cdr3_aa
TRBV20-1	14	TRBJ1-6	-	CSARTGIQDSPLHF
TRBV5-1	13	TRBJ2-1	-	CASGEGPYNEQFF
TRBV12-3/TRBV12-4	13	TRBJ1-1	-	CASSLTANTEAFF
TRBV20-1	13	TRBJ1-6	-	CSAGDTGNSPLHF
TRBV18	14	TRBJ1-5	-	CASRPPYSNQPQHF
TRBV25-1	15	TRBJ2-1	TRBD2	CASSESGGGDNEQFF
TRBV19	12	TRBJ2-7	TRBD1	CASSADRYEQYF
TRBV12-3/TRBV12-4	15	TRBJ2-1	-	CASSLGLVGNNEQFF
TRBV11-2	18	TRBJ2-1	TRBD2	CASSGLAGARSSYNEQFF
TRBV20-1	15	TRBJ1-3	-	CSAAGSSLGGNTIYF
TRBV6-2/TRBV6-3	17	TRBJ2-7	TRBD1	CASSYRQGTLSSYEQYF
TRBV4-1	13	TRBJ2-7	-	CASSQTVLYEQYF
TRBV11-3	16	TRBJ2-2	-	CASSTPFGQLTGELFF
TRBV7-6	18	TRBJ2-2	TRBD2	CASSLATSGSEGTGELFF
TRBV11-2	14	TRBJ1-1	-	CASSLWTDNTEAFF
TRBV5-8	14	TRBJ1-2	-	CASSLHRLSYGYTF
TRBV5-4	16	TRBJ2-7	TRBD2	CASSETSGGPAYEQYF
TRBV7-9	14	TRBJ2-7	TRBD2	CASSLATGGDEQYF
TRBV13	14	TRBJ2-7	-	CASSPGPPAYEQYF
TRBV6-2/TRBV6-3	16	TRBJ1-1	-	CASKGTGRLKNTEAFF
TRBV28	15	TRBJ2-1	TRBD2	CASSRPTSGRGEQFF
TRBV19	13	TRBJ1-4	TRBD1	CASSATGEEKLFF
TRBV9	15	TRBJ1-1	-	CASSVEGSRNTEAFF
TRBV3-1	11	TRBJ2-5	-	CASSREETQYF
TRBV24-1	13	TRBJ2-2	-	CAVGRPNTGELFF
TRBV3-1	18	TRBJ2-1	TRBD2	CASSQDLPRVAGFNEQFF
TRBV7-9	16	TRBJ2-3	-	CASSLAAGKGADTQYF
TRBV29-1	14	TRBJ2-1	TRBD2	CSVGGRRIYNEQFF
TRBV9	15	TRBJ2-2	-	CASSPDSGNTGELFF